This T cell receptor beta chain was retrieved from a study of T cells in Graves' hyperthyroidism and ophthalmopathy. This clonotype has only a few counts. V was pared by 4 bases and J by 1 base, with 7 bases between. Germline V gives CDR1 SNHLY, CDR2 FYNNEI. This CDR3 has 14 residues. The CDR3 regions of TCR beta were amplified from RNA transcripts. Using the HTBI primer set, a first-round RT-PCR was run on the TCR CDR3. MiXCR, applied by TCRdb to the multiplex PCR reads, yields one record per CDR3 protein. The sample has some 800,000 distinct CDR3 sequences; 35% to 45% are singletons. This sequence was found in a man aged 18 to 29 with Graves' hyperthyroidism. The chain employs TRBV2 and TRBJ2-2; D is unresolved. Sequencing was carried out using blood. The CDR3 DNA reads as TGTGCCAGCAGTGGGTCAAGGAACACCGGGGAGCTGTTTTTT. Translated: CASSGSRNTGELFF.